One TCR beta chain is described in this entry. This sample is drawn from a study of blood T cell repertoires in COVID-19. Study-level information: Both acute and convalescent COVID-19 samples were obtained from the United States, Italy and Spain.

This CDR3 spans 14 amino acids. V gave up 6 bases and J gave up 4 bases, with 13 bases separating them. Germline CDR1 reads LNHDA; CDR2 reads SQIVND (reference sequence). Cohorts were assigned according to the clinical history that participants reported. Donors of Cohort 3 who recovered were those that had two negative PCRs, clearance, or symptom resolution. How the authors handled the data: The assay estimated nucleated cells by amplifying reference gene primers. Produced via immunoSEQ multiplex PCR; TCRdb's table is partial and in-frame only. D and trimming come from the DNA, and the V and J calls and clone size come from that table. The data show 180,000 or so clones, approximately 83% seen once.

The clonotype originates from a man in his forties or fifties who had recovered from COVID-19. Sequencing input: PBMCs or T cells enriched from blood (not recorded which). The genes are TRBV19 and TRBJ2-1, with D perhaps matching TRBD2 (5 bases). The CDR3 protein is CASSELDFYNEQFF. The CDR3 nucleotides read TGTGCCAGTAGCGAACTAGACTTTTACAATGAGCAGTTCTTC.